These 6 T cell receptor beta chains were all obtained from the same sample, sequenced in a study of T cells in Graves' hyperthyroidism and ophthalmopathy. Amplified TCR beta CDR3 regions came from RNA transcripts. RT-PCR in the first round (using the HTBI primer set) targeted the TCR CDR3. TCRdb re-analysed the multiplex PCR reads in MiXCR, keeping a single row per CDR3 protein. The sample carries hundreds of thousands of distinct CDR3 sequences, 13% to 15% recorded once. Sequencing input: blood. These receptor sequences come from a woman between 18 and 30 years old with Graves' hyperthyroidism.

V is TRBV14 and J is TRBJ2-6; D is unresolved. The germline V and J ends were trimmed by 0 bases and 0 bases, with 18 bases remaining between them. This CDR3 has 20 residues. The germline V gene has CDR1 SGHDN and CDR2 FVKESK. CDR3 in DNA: TGTGCCAGCAGCCAAGAATATACGAGGACGGTTCCCTCTGGGGCCAACGTCCTGACTTTC. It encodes CASSQEYTRTVPSGANVLTF.

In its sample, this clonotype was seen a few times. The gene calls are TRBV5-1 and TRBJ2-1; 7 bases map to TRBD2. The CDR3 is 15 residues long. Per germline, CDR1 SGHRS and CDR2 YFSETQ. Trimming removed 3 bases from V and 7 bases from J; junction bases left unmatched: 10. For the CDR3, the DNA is TGCGCCAGCAGCTACGAGGGACTACCCGAGAATGAGCAGTTCTTC. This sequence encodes CASSYEGLPENEQFF. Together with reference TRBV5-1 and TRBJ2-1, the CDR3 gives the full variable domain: KAGVTQTPRYLIKTRGQQVTLSCSPISGHRSVSWYQQTPGQGLQFLFEYFSETQRNKGNFPGRFSGRQFSNSRSEMNVSTLELGDSALYLCASSYEGLPENEQFFGPGTRLTVL.

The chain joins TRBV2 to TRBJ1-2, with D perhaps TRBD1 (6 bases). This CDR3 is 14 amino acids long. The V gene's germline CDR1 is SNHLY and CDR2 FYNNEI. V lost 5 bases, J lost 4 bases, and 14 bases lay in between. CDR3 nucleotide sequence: TGTGCCAGCAGTACCCTCGGACAGCTCTATGGCTACACCTTC. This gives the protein CASSTLGQLYGYTF. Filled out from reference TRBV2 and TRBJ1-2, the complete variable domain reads EPEVTQTPSHQVTQMGQEVILRCVPISNHLYFYWYRQILGQKVEFLVSFYNNEISEKSEIFDDQFSVERPDGSNFTLKIRSTKLEDSAMYFCASSTLGQLYGYTFGSGTRLTVV.

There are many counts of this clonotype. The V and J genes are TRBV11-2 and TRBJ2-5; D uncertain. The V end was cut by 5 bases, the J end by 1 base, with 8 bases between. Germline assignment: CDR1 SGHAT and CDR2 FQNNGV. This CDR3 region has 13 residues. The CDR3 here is CASSQGPQETQYF. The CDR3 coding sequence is TGTGCCAGCAGCCAAGGACCCCAAGAGACCCAGTACTTC.

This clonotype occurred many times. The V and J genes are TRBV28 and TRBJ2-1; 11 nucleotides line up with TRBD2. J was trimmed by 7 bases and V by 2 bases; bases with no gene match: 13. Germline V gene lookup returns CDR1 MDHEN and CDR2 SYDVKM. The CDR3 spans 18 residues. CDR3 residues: CASSLAGLADPGGNEQFF. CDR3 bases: TGTGCCAGCAGTTTAGCGGGACTAGCGGACCCGGGGGGTAATGAGCAGTTCTTC.

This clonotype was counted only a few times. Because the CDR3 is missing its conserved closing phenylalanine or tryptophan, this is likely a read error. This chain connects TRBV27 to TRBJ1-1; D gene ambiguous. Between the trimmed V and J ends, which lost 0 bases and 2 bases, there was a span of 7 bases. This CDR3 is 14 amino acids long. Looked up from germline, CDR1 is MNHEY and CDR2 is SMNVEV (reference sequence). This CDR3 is CASSLSGPNTEAFS. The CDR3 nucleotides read TGTGCCAGCAGTTTATCAGGGCCTAACACTGAAGCTTTCTCT.